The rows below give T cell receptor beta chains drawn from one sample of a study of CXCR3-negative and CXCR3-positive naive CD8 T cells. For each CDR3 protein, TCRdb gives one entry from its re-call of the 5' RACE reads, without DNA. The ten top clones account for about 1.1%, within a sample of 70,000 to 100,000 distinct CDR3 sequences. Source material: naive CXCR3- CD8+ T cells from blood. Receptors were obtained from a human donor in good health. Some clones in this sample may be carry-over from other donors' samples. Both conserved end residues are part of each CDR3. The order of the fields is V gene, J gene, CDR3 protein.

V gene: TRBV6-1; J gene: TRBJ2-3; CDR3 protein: CASSLGQGVPDTQYF
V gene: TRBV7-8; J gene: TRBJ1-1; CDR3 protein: CASSLWGDGTEAFF
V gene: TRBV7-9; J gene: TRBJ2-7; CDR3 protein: CASSLGTPGEQYF
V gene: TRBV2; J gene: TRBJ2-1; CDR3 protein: CASEGDSYNEQFF
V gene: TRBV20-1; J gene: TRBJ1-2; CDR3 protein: CSAREGVGGYTF
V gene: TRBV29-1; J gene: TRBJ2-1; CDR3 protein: CSVEDTAFSSYNEQFF
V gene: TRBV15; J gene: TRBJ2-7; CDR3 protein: CATREGQGTHEQYF
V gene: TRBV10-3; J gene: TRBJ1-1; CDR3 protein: CAISESGNEAFF
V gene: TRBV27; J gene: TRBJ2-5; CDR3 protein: CASGDLRGETQFF
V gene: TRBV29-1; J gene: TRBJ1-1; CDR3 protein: CSVLDINTEAFF
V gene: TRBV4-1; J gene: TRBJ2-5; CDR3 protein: CASSQVPQETQYF
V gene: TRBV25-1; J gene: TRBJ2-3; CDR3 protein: CASSEGLARLSDTQYF
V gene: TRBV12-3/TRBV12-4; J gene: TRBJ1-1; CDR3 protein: CASRLDRDTEAFF
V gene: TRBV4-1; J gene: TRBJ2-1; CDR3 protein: CASRGPGGPGDEQFF
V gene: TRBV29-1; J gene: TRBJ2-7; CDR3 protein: CSVTAAGVAYEQYF
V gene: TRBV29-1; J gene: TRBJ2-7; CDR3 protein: CSVEMRGELNEQYF
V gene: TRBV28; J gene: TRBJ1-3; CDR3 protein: CASRDRSSGNTIYF
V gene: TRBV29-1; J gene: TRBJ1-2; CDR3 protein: CSVEDSPNYGYTF
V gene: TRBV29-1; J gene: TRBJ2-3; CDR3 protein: CSVEDPPADTQYF
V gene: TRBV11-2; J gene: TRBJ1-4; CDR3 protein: CASSPSGPSTNEKLFF
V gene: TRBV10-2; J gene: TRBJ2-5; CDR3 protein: CASSESGTTQETQYF
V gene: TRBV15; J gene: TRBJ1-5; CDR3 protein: CATSKGLPGGQPQHF
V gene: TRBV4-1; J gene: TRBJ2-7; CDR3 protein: CASSPGQFGGSYEQYF
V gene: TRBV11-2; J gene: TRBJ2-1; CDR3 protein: CASSPPSGNADYNEQFF
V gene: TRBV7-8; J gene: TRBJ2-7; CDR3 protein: CASSTDPGPYEQYF
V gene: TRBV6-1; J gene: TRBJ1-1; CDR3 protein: CASSLGAESNTEAFF
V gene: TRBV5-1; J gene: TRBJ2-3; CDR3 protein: CASSLAPGGNTDTQYF
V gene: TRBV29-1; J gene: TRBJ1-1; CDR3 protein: CSVSTYTEAFF